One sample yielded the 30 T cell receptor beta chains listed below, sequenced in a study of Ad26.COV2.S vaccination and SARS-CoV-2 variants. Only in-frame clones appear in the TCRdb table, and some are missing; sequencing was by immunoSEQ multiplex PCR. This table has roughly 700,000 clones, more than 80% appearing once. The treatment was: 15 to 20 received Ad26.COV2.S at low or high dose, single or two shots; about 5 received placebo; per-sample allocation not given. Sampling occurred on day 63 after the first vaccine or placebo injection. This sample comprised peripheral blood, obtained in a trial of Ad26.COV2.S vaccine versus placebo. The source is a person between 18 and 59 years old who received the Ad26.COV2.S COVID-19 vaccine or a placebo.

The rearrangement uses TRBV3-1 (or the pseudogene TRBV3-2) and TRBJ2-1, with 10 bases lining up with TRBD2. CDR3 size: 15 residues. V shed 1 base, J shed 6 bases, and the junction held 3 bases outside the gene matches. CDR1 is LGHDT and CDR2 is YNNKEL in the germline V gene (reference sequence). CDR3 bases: TGTGCCAGCAGCCAAGGTTCTAGCGGGAGCAATGAGCAGTTCTTC. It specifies CASSQGSSGSNEQFF.

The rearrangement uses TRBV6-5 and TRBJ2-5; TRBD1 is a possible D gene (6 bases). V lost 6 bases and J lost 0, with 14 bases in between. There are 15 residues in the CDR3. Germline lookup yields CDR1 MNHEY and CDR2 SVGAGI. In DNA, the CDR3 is TGTGCCAGCAGACTGACAGGCCAGTACCAAGAGACCCAGTACTTC. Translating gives CASRLTGQYQETQYF.

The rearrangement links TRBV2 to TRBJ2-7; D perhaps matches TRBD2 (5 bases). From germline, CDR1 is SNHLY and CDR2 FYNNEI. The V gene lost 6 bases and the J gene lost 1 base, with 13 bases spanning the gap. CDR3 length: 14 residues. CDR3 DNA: TGTGCCAGCAGCGTTACTAGTGATTCCTACGAGCAGTACTTC. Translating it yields CASSVTSDSYEQYF. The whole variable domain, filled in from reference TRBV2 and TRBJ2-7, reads EPEVTQTPSHQVTQMGQEVILRCVPISNHLYFYWYRQILGQKVEFLVSFYNNEISEKSEIFDDQFSVERPDGSNFTLKIRSTKLEDSAMYFCASSVTSDSYEQYFGPGTRLTVT.

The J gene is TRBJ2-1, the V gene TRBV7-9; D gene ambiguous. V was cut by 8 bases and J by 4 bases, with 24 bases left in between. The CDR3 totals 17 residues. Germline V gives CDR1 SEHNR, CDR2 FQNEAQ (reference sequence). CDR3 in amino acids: CASGPPLGREVYNEQFF. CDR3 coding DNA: TGTGCCAGCGGTCCCCCTCTTGGGCGCGAAGTATACAATGAGCAGTTCTTC. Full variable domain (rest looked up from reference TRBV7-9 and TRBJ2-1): DTGVSQNPRHKITKRGQNVTFRCDPISEHNRLYWYRQTLGQGPEFLTYFQNEAQLEKSRLLSDRFSAERPKGSFSTLEIQRTEQGDSAMYLCASGPPLGREVYNEQFFGPGTRLTVL.

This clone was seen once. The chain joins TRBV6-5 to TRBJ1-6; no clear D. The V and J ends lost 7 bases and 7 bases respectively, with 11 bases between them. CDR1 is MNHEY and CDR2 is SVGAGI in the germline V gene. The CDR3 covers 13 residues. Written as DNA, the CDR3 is TGTGCCAGCAACAGCAATAAAAATTCACCCCTCCACTTT. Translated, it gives CASNSNKNSPLHF.

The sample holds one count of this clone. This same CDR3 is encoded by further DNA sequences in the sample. In nucleotides, the CDR3 is TGTGCCAGCAGCGTCGGGGAAAATGGCTACACCTTC. It is translated as CASSVGENGYTF. The rearrangement uses TRBV9 and TRBJ1-2; the D is unclear. V lost 2 bases and J 6 bases, leaving 8 bases between the germline ends. The length of the CDR3 is 12 residues. CDR1 is SGDLS, CDR2 YYNGEE, per germline.

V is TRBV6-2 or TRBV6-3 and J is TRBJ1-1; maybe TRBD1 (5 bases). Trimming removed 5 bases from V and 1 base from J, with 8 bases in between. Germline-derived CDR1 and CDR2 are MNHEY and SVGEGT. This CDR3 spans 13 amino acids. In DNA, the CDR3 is TGTGCCAGCAGTCGACAGCAGAACACTGAAGCTTTCTTT. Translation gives CASSRQQNTEAFF.

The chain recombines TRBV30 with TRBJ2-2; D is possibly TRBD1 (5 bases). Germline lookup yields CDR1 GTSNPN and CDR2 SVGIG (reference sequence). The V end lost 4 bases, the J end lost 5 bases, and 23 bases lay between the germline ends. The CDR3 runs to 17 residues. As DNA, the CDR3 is TGTGCCTGGACTGTGCCACGGACACGCCTTGGGACCGGGGAGCTGTTTTTT. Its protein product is CAWTVPRTRLGTGELFF.

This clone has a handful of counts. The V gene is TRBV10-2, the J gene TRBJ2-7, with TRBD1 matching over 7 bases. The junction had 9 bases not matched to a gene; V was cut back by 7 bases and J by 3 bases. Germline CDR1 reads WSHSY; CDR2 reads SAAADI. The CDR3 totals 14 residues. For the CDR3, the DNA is TGCGCCAGCAAAGACAGGGCAACAGGCTACGAGCAGTACTTC. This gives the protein CASKDRATGYEQYF.

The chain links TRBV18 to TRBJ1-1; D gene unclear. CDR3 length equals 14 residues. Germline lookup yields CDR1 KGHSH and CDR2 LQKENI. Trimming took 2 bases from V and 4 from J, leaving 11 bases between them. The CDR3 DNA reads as TGTGCCAGCTCACCATCCGAAGATGGCACTGAAGCTTTCTTT. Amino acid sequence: CASSPSEDGTEAFF.

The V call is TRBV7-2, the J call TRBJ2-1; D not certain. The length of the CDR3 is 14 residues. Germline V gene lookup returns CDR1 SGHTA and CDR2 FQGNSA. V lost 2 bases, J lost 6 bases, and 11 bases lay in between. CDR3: CASSLREYSNEQFF. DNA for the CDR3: TGTGCCAGCAGCTTAAGAGAATATTCCAATGAGCAGTTCTTC.

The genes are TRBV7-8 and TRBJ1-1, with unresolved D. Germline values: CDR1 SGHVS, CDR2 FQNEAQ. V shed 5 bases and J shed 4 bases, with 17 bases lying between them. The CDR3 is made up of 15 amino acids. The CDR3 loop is CASSPWAGSATEAFF. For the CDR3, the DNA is TGTGCCAGCAGCCCCTGGGCGGGATCGGCCACTGAAGCTTTCTTT.

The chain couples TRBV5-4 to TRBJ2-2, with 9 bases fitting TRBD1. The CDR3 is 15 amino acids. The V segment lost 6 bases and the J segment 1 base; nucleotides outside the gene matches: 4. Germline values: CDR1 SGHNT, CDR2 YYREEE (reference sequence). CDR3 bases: TGTGCCAGCACCGACAGGGGGAAGAACACCGGGGAGCTGTTTTTT. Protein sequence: CASTDRGKNTGELFF. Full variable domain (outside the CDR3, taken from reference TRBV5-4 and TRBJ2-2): ETGVTQSPTHLIKTRGQQVTLRCSSQSGHNTVSWYQQALGQGPQFIFQYYREEENGRGNFPPRFSGLQFPNYSSELNVNALELDDSALYLCASTDRGKNTGELFFGEGSRLTVL.

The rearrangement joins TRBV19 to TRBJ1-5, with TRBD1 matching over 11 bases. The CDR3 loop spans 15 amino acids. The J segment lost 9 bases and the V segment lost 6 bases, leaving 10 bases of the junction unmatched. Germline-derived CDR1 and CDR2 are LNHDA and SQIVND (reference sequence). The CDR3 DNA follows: TGTGCCAGTAGAAGTGCGGGACAGGGGGGAGGGCCCCAGCATTTT. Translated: CASRSAGQGGGPQHF.

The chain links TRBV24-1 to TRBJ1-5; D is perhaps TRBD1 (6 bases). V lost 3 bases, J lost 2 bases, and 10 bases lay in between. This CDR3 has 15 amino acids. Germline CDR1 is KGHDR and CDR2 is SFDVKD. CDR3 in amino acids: CATSDPRQGNQPQHF. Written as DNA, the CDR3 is TGTGCCACCAGTGATCCGAGACAGGGCAATCAGCCCCAGCATTTT.

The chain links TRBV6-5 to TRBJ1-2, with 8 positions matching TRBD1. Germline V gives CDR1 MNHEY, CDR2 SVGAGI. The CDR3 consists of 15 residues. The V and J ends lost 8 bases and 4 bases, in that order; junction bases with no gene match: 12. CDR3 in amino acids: CASGRDRSSSYGYTF. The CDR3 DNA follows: TGTGCCAGCGGGAGGGACAGGTCCTCTTCCTATGGCTACACCTTC.

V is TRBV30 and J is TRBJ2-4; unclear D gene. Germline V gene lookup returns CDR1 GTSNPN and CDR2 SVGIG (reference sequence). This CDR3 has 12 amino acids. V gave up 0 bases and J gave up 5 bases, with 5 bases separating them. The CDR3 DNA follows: TGTGCCTGGAGTGTAAAGGAAAACATTCAGTACTTC. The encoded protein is CAWSVKENIQYF.

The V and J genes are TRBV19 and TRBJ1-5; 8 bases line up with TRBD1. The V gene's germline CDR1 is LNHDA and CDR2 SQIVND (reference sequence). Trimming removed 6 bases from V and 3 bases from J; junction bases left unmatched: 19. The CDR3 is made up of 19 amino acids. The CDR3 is CASSVRTGKQAGHNQPQHF. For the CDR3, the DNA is TGTGCCAGTAGCGTTCGGACAGGGAAGCAGGCCGGTCACAATCAGCCCCAGCATTTT.

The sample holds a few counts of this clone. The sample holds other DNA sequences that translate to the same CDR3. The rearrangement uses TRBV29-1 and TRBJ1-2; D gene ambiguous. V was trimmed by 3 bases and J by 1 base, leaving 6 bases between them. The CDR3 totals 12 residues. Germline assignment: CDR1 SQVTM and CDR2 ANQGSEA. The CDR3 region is CSVESGNYGYTF. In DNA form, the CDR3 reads TGCAGCGTTGAGTCGGGTAACTATGGCTACACCTTC.

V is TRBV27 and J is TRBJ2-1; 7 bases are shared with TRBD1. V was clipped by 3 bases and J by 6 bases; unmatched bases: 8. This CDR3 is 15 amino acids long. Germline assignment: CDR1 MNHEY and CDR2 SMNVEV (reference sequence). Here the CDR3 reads CASSFKQGYSNEQFF. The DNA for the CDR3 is TGTGCCAGCAGTTTCAAACAGGGGTATTCCAATGAGCAGTTCTTC.

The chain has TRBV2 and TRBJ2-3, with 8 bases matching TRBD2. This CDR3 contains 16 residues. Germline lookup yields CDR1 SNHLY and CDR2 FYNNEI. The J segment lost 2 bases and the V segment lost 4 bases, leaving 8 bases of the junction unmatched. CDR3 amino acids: CASSVGRGAFTDTQYF. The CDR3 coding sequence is TGTGCCAGCAGTGTGGGGCGGGGGGCCTTCACAGATACGCAGTATTTT.

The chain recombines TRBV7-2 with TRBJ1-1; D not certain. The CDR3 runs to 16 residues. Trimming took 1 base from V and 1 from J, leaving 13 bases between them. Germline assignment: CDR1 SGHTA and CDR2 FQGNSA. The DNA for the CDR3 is TGTGCCAGCAGCTTAGAATTCTCCAGATGGAACACTGAAGCTTTCTTT. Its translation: CASSLEFSRWNTEAFF. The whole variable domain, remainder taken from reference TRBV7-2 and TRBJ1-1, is GAGVSQSPSNKVTEKGKDVELRCDPISGHTALYWYRQSLGQGLEFLIYFQGNSAPDKSGLPSDRFSAERTGGSVSTLTIQRTQQEDSAVYLCASSLEFSRWNTEAFFGQGTRLTVV.

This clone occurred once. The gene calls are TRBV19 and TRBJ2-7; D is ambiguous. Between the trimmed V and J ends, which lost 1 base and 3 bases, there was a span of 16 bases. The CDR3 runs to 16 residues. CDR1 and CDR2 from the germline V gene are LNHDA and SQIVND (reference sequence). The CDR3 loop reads CASSIVGDVKYYEQYF. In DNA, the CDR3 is TGTGCCAGTAGTATAGTCGGAGATGTGAAATACTACGAGCAGTACTTC.

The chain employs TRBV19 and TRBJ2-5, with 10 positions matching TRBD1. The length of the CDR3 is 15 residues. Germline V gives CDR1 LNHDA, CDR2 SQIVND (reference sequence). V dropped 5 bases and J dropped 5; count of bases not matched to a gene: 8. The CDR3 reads CASSLRDRGEETQYF. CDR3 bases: TGTGCCAGTAGTCTCCGGGACAGGGGCGAGGAGACCCAGTACTTC.

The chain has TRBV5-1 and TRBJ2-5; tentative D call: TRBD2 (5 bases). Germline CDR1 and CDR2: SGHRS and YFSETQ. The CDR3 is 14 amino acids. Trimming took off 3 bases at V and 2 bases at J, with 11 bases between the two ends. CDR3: CASSSGGRQETQYF. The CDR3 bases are TGCGCCAGCAGCTCGGGTGGGAGACAAGAGACCCAGTACTTC.

Written as DNA, the CDR3 is TGTGCCAGCAGCCCTAGTTGGGGCTCGTACGAGCAGTACTTC. Protein product: CASSPSWGSYEQYF. J is TRBJ2-7 and V is TRBV7-2; tentative D call: TRBD1 (5 bases). This CDR3 contains 14 residues. V shed 5 bases and J shed 4 bases, with 15 bases lying between them. The germline CDR1 and CDR2 sequences are SGHTA and FQGNSA.

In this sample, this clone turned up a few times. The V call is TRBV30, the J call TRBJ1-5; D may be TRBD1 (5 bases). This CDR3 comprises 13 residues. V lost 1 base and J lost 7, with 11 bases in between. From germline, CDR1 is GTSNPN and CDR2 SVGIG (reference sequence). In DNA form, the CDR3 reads TGTGCCTGGAGTGCAGGGCCCGGGCAGCCCCAGCATTTT. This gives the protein CAWSAGPGQPQHF.

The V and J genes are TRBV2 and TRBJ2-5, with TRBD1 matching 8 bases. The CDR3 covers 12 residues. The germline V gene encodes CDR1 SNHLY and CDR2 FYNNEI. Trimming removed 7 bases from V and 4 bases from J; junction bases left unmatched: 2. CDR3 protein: CASIDRGETQYF. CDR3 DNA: TGTGCCAGCATTGACAGGGGAGAGACCCAGTACTTC.

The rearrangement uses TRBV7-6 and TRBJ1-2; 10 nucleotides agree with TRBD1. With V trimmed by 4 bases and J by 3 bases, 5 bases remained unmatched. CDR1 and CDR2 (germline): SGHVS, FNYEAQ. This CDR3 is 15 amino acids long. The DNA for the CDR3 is TGTGCCAGCAGCTCAGGGACAGGGGTAGACTATGGCTACACCTTC. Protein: CASSSGTGVDYGYTF.

CDR3 sequence: CASRSAYSGARAGYTF. CDR3 nucleotides: TGCGCCAGCAGGTCCGCTTACAGTGGGGCGCGGGCTGGCTACACCTTC. The rearrangement links TRBV5-1 to TRBJ1-2, with a tentative D call TRBD1 (5 bases). The CDR3 extends over 16 amino acids. CDR1 and CDR2 (germline): SGHRS, YFSETQ. Trimming cost V 5 bases and J 7 bases, with 24 bases left between them.